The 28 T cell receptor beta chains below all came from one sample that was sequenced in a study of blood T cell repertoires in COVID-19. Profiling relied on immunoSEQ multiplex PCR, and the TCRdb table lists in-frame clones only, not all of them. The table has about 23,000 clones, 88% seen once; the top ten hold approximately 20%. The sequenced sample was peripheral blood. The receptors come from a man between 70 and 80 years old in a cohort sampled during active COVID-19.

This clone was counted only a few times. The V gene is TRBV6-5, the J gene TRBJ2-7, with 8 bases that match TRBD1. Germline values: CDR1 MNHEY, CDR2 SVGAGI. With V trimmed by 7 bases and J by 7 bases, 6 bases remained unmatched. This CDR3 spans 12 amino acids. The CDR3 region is CASNRDRLEQYF. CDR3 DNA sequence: TGTGCCAGCAACCGGGACAGGTTGGAGCAGTACTTC.

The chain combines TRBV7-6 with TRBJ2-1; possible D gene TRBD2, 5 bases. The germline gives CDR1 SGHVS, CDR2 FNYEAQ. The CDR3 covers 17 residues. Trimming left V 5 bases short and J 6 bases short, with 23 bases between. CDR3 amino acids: CASSPAGPRGGLNEQFF. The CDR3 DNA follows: TGTGCCAGCAGCCCCGCGGGCCCCCGAGGAGGCCTCAATGAGCAGTTCTTC.

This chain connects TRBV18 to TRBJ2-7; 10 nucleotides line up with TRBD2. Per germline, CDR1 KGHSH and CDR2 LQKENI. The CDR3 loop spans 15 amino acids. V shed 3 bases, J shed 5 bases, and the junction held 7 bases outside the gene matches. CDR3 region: CASSPIAGGKDEQYF. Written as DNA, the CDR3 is TGTGCCAGCTCACCTATAGCGGGAGGTAAGGACGAGCAGTACTTC.

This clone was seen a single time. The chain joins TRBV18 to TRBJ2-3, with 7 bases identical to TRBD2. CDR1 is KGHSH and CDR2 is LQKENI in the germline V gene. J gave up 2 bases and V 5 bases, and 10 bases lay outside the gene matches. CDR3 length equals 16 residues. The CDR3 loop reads CASSTGRGVNTDTQYF. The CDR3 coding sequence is TGTGCCAGCTCAACGGGGAGGGGAGTTAACACAGATACGCAGTATTTT. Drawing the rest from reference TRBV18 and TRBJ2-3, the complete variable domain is NAGVMQNPRHLVRRRGQEARLRCSPMKGHSHVYWYRQLPEEGLKFMVYLQKENIIDESGMPKERFSAEFPKEGPSILRIQQVVRGDSAAYFCASSTGRGVNTDTQYFGPGTRLTVL.

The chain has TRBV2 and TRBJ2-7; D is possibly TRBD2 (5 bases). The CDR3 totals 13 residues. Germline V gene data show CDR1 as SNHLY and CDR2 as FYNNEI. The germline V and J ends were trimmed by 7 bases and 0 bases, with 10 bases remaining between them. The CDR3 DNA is TGTGCCAGCAAGGCAGCGGTCTCCTACGAGCAGTACTTC. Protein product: CASKAAVSYEQYF.

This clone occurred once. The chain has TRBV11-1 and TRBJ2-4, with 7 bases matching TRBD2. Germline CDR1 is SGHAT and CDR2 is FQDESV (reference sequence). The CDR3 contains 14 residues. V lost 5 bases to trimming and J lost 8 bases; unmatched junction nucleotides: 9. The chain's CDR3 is CASSRTGGMDIQYF. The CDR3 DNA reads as TGTGCCAGCAGCCGAACGGGGGGAATGGACATTCAGTACTTC.

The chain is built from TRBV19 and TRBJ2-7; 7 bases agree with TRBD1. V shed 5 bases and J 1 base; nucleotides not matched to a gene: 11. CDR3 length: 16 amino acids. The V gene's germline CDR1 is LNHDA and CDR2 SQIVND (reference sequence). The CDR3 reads CASSSNRGRESYEQYF. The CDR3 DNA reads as TGTGCCAGTAGTTCTAACAGGGGACGCGAATCCTACGAGCAGTACTTC.

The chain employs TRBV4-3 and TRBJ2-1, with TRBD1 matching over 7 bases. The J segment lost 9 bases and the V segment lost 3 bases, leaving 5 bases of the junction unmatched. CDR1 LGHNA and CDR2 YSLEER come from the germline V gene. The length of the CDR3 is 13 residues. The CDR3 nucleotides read TGCGCCAGCAGCCAGACAGGGTTGGGTGAGCAGTTCTTC. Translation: CASSQTGLGEQFF.

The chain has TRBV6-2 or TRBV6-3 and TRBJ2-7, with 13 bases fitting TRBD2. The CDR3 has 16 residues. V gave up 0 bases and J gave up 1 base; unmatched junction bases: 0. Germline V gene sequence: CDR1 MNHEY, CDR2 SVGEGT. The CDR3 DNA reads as TGTGCCAGCAGTTACTCGACTAGCGGGAGGTCCTACGAGCAGTACTTC. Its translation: CASSYSTSGRSYEQYF.

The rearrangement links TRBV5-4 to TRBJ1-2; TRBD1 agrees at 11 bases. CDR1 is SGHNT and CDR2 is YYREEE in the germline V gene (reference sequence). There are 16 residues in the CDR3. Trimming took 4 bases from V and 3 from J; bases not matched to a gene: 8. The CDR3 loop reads CASSLGTGGIDYGYTF. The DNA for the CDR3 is TGTGCCAGCAGCCTGGGGACAGGGGGTATAGACTATGGCTACACCTTC.

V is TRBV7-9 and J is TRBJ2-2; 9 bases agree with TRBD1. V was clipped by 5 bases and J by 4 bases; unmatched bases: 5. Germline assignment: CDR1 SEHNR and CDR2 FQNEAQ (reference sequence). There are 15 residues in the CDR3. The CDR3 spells CASSLGTGPTGELFF. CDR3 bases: TGTGCCAGCAGCCTAGGGACAGGGCCCACCGGGGAGCTGTTTTTT.

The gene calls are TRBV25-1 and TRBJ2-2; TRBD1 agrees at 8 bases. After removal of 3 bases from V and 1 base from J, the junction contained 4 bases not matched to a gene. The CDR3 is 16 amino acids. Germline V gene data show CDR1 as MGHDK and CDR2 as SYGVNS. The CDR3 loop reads CASSDPGTGNTGELFF. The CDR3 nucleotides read TGTGCCAGCAGTGACCCCGGGACAGGGAACACCGGGGAGCTGTTTTTT.

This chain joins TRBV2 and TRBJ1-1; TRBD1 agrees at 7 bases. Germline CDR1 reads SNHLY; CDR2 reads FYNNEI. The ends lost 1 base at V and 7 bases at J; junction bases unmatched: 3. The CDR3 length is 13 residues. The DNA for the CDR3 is TGTGCCAGCAGTGAAGAACAGGGGATTGAAGCTTTCTTT. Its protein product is CASSEEQGIEAFF.

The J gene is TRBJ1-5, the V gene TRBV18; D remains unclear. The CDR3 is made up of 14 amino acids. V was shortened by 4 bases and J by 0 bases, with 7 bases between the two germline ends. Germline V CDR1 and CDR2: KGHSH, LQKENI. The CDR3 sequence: CASSLTDSNQPQHF. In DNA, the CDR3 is TGTGCCAGCTCACTCACAGATAGCAATCAGCCCCAGCATTTT.

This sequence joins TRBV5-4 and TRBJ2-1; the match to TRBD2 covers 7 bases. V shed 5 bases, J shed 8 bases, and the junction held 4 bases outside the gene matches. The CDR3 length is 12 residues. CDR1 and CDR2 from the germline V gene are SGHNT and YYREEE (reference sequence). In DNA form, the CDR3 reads TGTGCCAGCAGTTCGCGGGAGCATGAGCAGTTCTTC. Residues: CASSSREHEQFF. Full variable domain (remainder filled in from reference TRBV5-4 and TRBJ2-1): ETGVTQSPTHLIKTRGQQVTLRCSSQSGHNTVSWYQQALGQGPQFIFQYYREEENGRGNFPPRFSGLQFPNYSSELNVNALELDDSALYLCASSSREHEQFFGPGTRLTVL.

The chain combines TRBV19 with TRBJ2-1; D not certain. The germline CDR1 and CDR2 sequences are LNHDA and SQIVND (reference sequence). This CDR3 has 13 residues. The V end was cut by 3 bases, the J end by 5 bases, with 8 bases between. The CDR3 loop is CASSIRQNNEQFF. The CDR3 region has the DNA TGTGCCAGTAGTATCCGACAAAACAATGAGCAGTTCTTC. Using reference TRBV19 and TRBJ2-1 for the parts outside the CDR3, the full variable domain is DGGITQSPKYLFRKEGQNVTLSCEQNLNHDAMYWYRQDPGQGLRLIYYSQIVNDFQKGDIAEGYSVSREKKESFPLTVTSAQKNPTAFYLCASSIRQNNEQFFGPGTRLTVL.

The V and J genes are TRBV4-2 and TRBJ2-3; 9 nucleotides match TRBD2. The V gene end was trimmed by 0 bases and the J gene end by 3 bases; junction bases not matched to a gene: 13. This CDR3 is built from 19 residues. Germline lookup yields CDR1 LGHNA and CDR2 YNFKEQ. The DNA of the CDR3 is TGTGCCAGCAGCCAAGATCCGGTGATTGGGACTAGCATGACAGATACGCAGTATTTT. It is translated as CASSQDPVIGTSMTDTQYF.

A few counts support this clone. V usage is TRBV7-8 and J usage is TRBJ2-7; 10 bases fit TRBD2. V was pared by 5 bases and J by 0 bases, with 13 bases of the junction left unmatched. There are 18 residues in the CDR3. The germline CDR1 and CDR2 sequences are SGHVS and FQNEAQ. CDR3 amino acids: CASSLTSGLPGSSYEQYF. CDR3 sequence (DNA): TGTGCCAGCAGCCTGACTAGCGGGCTCCCTGGGAGCTCCTACGAGCAGTACTTC.

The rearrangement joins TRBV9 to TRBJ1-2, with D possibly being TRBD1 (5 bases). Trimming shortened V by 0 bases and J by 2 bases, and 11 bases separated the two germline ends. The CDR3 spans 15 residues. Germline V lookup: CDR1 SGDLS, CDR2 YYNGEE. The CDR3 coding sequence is TGTGCCAGCAGCGTAGCGGGGGGATGGAACTATGGCTACACCTTC. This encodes CASSVAGGWNYGYTF.

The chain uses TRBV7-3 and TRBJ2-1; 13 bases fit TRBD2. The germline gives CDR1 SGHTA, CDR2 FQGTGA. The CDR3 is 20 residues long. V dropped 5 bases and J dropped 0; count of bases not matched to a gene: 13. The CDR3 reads CASSVQQLAGGPNSYNEQFF. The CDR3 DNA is TGTGCCAGCAGCGTACAACAACTAGCGGGAGGGCCCAACTCCTACAATGAGCAGTTCTTC.

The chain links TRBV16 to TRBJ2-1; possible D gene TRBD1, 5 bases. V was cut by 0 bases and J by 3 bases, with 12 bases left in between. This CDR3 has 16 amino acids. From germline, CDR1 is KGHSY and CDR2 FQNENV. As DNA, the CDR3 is TGTGCCAGCAGCCAATCGATGACAGCCCTCTACAATGAGCAGTTCTTC. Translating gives CASSQSMTALYNEQFF. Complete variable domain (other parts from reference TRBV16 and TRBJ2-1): GEEVAQTPKHLVRGEGQKAKLYCAPIKGHSYVFWYQQVLKNEFKFLISFQNENVFDETGMPKERFSAKCLPNSPCSLEIQATKLEDSAVYFCASSQSMTALYNEQFFGPGTRLTVL.

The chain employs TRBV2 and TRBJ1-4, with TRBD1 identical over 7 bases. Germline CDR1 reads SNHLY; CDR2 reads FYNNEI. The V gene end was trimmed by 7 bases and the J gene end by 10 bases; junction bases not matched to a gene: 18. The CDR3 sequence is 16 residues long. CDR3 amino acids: CASNKAGQVTGGKLFF. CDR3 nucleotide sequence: TGTGCCAGCAACAAAGCCGGACAGGTGACTGGAGGAAAACTGTTTTTT.

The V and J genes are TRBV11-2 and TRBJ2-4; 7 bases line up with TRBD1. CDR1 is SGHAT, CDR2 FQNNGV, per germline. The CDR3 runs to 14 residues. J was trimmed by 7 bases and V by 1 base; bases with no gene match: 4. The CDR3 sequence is CASSLVGGRNIQYF. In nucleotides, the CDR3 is TGTGCCAGCAGCTTAGTAGGGGGCCGGAACATTCAGTACTTC.

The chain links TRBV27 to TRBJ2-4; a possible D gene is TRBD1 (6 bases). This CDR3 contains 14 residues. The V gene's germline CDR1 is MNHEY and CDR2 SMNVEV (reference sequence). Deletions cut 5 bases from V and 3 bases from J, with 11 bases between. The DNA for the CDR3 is TGTGCCAGCAGTCCCCAAGGGGGCAAAAACATTCAGTACTTC. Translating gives CASSPQGGKNIQYF.

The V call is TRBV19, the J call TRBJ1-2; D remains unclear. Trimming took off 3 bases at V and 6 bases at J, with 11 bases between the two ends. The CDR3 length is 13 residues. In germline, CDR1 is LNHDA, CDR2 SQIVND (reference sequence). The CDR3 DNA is TGTGCCAGTAGTATTGGAGGAGCTGATGGCTACACCTTC. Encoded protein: CASSIGGADGYTF.

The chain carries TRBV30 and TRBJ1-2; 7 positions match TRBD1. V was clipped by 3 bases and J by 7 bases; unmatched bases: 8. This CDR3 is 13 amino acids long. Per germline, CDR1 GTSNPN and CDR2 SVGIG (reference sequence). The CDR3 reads CAWSTTGEVGYTF. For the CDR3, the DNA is TGTGCCTGGAGCACAACAGGGGAGGTTGGCTACACCTTC.

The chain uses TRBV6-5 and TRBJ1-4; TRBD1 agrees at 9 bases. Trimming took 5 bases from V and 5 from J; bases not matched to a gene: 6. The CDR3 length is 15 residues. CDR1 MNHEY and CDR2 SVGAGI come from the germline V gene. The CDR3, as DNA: TGTGCCAGCAGTCCCTGGGACAGGGCGAATGAAAAACTGTTTTTT. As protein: CASSPWDRANEKLFF.

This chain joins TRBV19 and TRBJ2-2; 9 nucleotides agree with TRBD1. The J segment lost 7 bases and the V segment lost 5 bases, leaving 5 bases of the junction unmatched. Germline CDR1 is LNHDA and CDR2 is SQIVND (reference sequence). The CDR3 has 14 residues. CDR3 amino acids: CASSPGTGNGELFF. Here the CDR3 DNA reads TGTGCCAGTAGTCCCGGGACAGGGAACGGGGAGCTGTTTTTT.